The clone carrying this T cell receptor (beta chain) has more than one count but fewer than ten. CDR3 length: 17 residues. J lost 3 bases, V lost 5 bases, and 6 bases had no gene match. Together with a sample-barcoded 5' primer, a J-beta primer mix was included in a second PCR lasting roughly 7 to 11 cycles. TCRdb redid the calling of the 5' RACE reads with MiXCR, one entry per CDR3 protein. The data contain more than 800,000 distinct CDR3 sequences, under 35% of them singletons. The data derive from a study of blood T cells in healthy people across ages. This receptor was identified in a woman of 80 years or more in good health. The chain is built from TRBV12-3 or TRBV12-4 and TRBJ2-3; 15 bases are shared with TRBD2. The sequencing sample was made of blood. The CDR3 reads CASSAGLAGGQTDTQYF. DNA for the CDR3: TGTGCCAGCAGTGCCGGACTAGCGGGGGGGCAGACAGATACGCAGTATTTT.